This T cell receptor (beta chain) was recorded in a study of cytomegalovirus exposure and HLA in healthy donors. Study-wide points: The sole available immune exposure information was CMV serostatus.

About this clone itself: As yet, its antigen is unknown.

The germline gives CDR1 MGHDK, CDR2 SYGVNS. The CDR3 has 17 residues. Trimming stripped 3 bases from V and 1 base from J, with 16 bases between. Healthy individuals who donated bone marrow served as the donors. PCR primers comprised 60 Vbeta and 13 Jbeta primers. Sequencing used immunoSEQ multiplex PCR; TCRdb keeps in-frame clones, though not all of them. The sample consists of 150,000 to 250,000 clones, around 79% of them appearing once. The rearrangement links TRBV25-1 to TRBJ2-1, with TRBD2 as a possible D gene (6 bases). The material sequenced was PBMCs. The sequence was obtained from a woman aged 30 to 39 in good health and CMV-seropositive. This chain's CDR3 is CASSDLLREDSYNEQFF. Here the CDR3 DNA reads TGTGCCAGCAGTGATCTTTTGCGGGAAGATTCCTACAATGAGCAGTTCTTC.